This passage covers 2 T cell receptor beta chains from one sample sequenced in a study of T cell changes during pregnancy in multiple sclerosis. Generated by immunoSEQ multiplex PCR, the TCRdb table keeps only in-frame clones and is missing some. The sample has under 50,000 clones; around nine tenths are singletons. This specimen consisted of CD8+ T cells from peripheral blood mononuclear cells, obtained in the first trimester of pregnancy. These receptors originate from a female donor with multiple sclerosis, enrolled in a pregnancy study.

This clone came up a few times. This rearrangement joins TRBV4-1 to TRBJ1-1; D gene unclear. The V gene's germline CDR1 is MGHRA and CDR2 YSYEKL. The ends were cut back, 1 base at V and 5 bases at J, with 11 bases in the middle. This CDR3 is 14 amino acids long. The CDR3, as DNA: TGCGCCAGCAGCCAAGGACCACGGGTGACTGAAGCTTTCTTT. Protein product: CASSQGPRVTEAFF.

The chain links TRBV25-1 to TRBJ2-7; TRBD1 matches at 9 bases. The CDR3 is 14 amino acids. The germline CDR1 and CDR2 sequences are MGHDK and SYGVNS. J gave up 4 bases and V 2 bases, and 3 bases lay outside the gene matches. CDR3 region: CASSEPDRGYEQYF. The CDR3 nucleotides read TGTGCCAGCAGTGAACCGGACAGGGGTTACGAGCAGTACTTC.